The present entry profiles one T cell receptor (beta chain) with its context. This clone was seen a handful of times. Its antigen specificity is not known. Base qualities are not recorded, but no much larger clone differs from it by a single base. The record originates from a study of blood T cell repertoires in COVID-19 (dated by TCRdb to 2018 to 2021). With regard to the full study: Samples covering the acute and convalescent phases of COVID-19 were provided by collaborators in the United States, Italy and Spain. The material from the prospective study consisted of cDNA or gDNA derived from T cells, B-cell-depleted T cells, or PBMCs. Subjects who had been exposed to COVID-19, were actively infected with it, or had recovered from it provided the deeply sampled blood TCRbeta repertoires that made up the dataset. The repertoires were made available in a free public database intended to serve as a resource for research on the immune response to SARS-CoV-2. The samples were drawn from the first 160 participants of the ongoing ImmuneRACE study and from some 1,300 subjects provided by 6 global collaborators. Sample metadata almost always included a de-identified subject ID, COVID-19 status, age in years and sex. Where available, HLA class I and class II types were obtained from metadata supplied by the sample provider rather than from assay-based typing.

The paper as a whole reports these results and caveats: How much clinical and demographic metadata was included differed by source and by participant, and the metadata was provided uncurated.

The immunoSEQ Assay, a bias-controlled multiplex PCR, was used to amplify TCRbeta CDR3 regions from genomic DNA. In the source study's methods: Within the assay, amplification of reference gene primers was used to estimate how many nucleated cells each sample contained. To quantify the absolute abundance of each unique TCRbeta CDR3 rearrangement, sequence reads were collapsed and filtered. For each sample, productive Simpson clonality was calculated as the square root of Simpson's diversity index over productive rearrangements. The source is immuneACCESS, and TCRdb retained only in-frame sequences with V and J called. Part of the clones is not carried over; for the studies checked, unresolved V genes explain less than half of this, and the remainder is unexplained. V and J calls and clone size are those listed in that table; D and trimming were worked out from the DNA. This sample has about 69,000 clones in its table, and almost 90% of those were observed once. About 5% of the sample is in the top ten clones.

Each collaborating institution followed its own protocols to collect whole blood in K2EDTA tubes. For TCRbeta analysis, collaborators shipped samples as frozen whole blood, isolated PBMCs, or DNA extracted from either of those sample types. The cysteine opens and the phenylalanine closes a CDR3 of 14 amino acids. The CDR3 DNA has 42 bases and is translated from base 1. CDR1 MNHEY and CDR2 SVGAGI are derived from the germline V gene. V is cut by 6 bases and J by 3 bases, and the space between the germline ends is 13 bases. Material: peripheral blood. This clonotype was obtained from a man aged 50 to 60 with acute or convalescent COVID-19. The V gene is TRBV6-5 and the J gene is TRBJ2-3; the D gene is perhaps TRBD2, from 6 matching bases. The bases are TGTGCCAGCAGGGGGGGAAGCAAAACAGATACGCAGTATTTT. It specifies CASRGGSKTDTQYF.